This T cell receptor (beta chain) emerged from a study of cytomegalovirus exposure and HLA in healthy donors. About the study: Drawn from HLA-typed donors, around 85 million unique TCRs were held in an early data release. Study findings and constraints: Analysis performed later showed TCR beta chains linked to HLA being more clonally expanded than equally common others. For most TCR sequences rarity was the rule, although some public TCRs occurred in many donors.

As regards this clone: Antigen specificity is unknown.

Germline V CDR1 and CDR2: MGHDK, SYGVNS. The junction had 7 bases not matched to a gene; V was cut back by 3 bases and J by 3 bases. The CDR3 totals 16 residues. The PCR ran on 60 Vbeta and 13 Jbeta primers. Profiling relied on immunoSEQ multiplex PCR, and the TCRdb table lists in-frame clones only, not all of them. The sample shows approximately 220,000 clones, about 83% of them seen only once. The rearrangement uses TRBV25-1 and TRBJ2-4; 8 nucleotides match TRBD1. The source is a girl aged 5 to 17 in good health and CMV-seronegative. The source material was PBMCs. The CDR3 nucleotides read TGTGCCAGCAGTGAGGCGGCAGGGGGCGGCAAAAACATTCAGTACTTC. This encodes CASSEAAGGGKNIQYF.